This TCR beta chain came from a study of T cells after yellow fever vaccination. Germline CDR1 is LGHNA and CDR2 is YNFKEQ. V was pared by 1 base and J by 5 bases, with 23 bases between. The CDR3 loop spans 18 amino acids. TCRdb called the 5' RACE reads again in MiXCR, with one record for every CDR3 protein. The sample holds about 31,000 distinct CDR3 sequences; roughly 10% are singletons and the top ten take roughly 12%. This clonotype is medium-sized (0.01 to 0.1%). J is TRBJ2-5 and V is TRBV4-2; D possibly corresponds to TRBD2 (5 bases). The TCR sequence derives from a man younger than 30 who received the YFV17D yellow fever vaccine. Material: PBMCs, either bulk or a sorted T-cell subset (CD4+, CD8+, memory, or dextramer-sorted; not recorded which), obtained approximately 15 days after the first yellow fever vaccination. CDR3 DNA: TGTGCCAGCAGCCAAGGATTTAGCGCCACAGTACTACACGAGACCCAGTACTTC. Translation: CASSQGFSATVLHETQYF.